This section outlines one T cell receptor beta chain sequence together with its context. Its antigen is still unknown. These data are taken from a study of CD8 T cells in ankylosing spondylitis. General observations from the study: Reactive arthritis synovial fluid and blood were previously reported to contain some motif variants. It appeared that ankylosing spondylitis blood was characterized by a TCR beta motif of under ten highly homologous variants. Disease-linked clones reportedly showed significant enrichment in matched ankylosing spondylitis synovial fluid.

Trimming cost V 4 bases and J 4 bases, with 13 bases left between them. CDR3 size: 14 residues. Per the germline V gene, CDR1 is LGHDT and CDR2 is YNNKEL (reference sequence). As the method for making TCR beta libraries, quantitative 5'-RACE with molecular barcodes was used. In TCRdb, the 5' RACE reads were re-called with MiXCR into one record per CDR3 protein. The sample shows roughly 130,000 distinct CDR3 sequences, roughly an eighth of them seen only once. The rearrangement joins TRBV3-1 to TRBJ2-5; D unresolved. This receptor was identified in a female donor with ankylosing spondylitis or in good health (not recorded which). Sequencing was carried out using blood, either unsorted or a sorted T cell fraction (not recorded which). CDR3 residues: CASSPTGMRETQYF. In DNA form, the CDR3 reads TGTGCCAGCAGCCCGACTGGAATGCGAGAGACCCAGTACTTC.